These T cell receptor beta chains were read from a single sample in a study of cytomegalovirus exposure and HLA in healthy donors. Clones were sequenced by immunoSEQ multiplex PCR, and TCRdb holds only the in-frame ones, with some missing. Of 100,000 to 150,000 clones listed, 82% are singletons. Source material: PBMCs. All receptors derive from a young woman in good health and CMV-seronegative. The CDR3 runs from the conserved cysteine through the conserved F or W. Fields, in order: V gene, J gene, CDR3 protein.

>TRBV2|TRBJ2-1
CASSTEVLSEQFF
>TRBV30|TRBJ1-2
CAWTVSSGGYTF
>TRBV19|TRBJ1-1
CASSLTGENTEAFF
>TRBV4-1|TRBJ1-2
CASSLTGTGGLLGYTF
>TRBV5-1|TRBJ2-1
CASSRGVPAVLNEQFF
>TRBV2|TRBJ1-2
CAGAPGTDYGYTF
>TRBV4-2|TRBJ1-1
CASSQVMANTEAFF
>TRBV15|TRBJ2-7
CATSRGTGGPYEQYF
>TRBV30|TRBJ2-7
CAWKAGEPYEQYF
>TRBV29-1|TRBJ2-3
CSVDGSGGPPRTDTQYF
>TRBV11-2|TRBJ2-7
CASSLTDTSYEQYF
>TRBV4-1|TRBJ2-5
CASSQRRLAAQETQYF
>TRBV18|TRBJ2-7
CASSPAGQGGTYEQYF
>TRBV4-1|TRBJ2-7
CASSQSQSRGRVYEQYF
>TRBV14|TRBJ2-7
CASSLRVAEQYF
>TRBV4-1|TRBJ2-1
CASSLPGQGQKNEQFF
>TRBV20-1|TRBJ1-1
CSARRAFF
>TRBV7-9|TRBJ1-6
CASSSLGQGQFFNSPLHF
>TRBV7-9|TRBJ2-2
CASGLRGTGELFF
>TRBV6-5|TRBJ2-4
CASSYTTRGHIQYF
>TRBV7-8|TRBJ1-1
CASSLFGDTEAFF
>TRBV7-3|-
CAPVPHYEQYF
>TRBV19|TRBJ1-2
CASSYLGQDNYGYTF
>TRBV11-2|TRBJ2-4
CASSLALAGGGAKNIQYF
>TRBV29-1|TRBJ2-3
CSVEEAGGSDTQYF
>TRBV19|TRBJ2-7
CASSTSYRVGEQYF
>TRBV7-9|TRBJ2-2
CASSRTRRTGGSRGGELFF
>TRBV6-5|TRBJ2-1
CASSGRFGGQTVQFF
>TRBV10-1|TRBJ1-1
CASSDLRAAGTEAFF
>TRBV29-1|TRBJ1-2
CSVEELPDRVTF
>TRBV5-8|TRBJ2-1
CASSLRGLGSGLTEYNEQFF
>TRBV7-9|TRBJ2-1
CASSLQGHGSYNEQFF
>TRBV11-2|TRBJ2-5
CASSLGLAETQYF
>TRBV5-4|TRBJ1-1
CASSLTANTEAFF
>TRBV5-6|TRBJ1-1
CASSLAGQPNTEAFF
>TRBV27|TRBJ1-5
CASRRLGGGQEQPQHF
>TRBV30|TRBJ2-7
CAWSVTPQGPLIEQYF
>TRBV29-1|TRBJ1-2
CSVADRVYGYTF
>TRBV5-6|TRBJ1-1
CASSLAGAGRGTFF
>TRBV5-5|TRBJ1-5
CASSLWGDGGQPQHF
>TRBV5-1|TRBJ2-7
CASSLEVGGHYEQYF
>TRBV30|TRBJ1-4
CAWSAQGALTKLFF
>TRBV5-6|TRBJ1-2
CASSSRDRGSYTF
>TRBV20-1|TRBJ2-3
CSARVGDTQYF
>TRBV7-9|TRBJ2-1
CASSLPPGQHYNEQFF
>TRBV18|TRBJ2-3
CASSPLVPFTDTQYF
>TRBV27|TRBJ2-7
CASSPSAGGVSYEQYF
>TRBV19|TRBJ1-6
CASSEGQGRTYNSPLHF
>TRBV11-3|TRBJ2-1
CASSLGGEGHNEQFF
>TRBV7-9|TRBJ2-6
CASSLQLGQGASGANVLTF
>TRBV5-5|TRBJ1-4
CASSLIGTGDEKLFF
>TRBV7-2|TRBJ2-5
CASSSPYTSGGMLQETQYF
>TRBV2|TRBJ1-2
CASSQGAPYGYTF
>TRBV5-1|TRBJ2-1
CASSLGHTNNEQFF